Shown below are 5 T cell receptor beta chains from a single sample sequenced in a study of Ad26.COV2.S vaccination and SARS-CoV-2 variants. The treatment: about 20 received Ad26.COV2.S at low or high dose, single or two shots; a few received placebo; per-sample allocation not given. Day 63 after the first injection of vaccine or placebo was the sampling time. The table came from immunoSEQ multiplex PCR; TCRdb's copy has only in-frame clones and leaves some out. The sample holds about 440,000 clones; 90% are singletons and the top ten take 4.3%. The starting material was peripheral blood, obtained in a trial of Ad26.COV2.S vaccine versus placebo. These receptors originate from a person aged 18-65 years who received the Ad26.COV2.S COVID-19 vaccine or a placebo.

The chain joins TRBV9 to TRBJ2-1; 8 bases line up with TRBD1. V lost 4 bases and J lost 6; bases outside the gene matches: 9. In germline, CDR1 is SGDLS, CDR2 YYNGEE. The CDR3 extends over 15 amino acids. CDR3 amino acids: CASSHPRTGRNEQFF. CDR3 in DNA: TGTGCCAGCAGCCATCCTCGGACAGGGCGCAATGAGCAGTTCTTC.

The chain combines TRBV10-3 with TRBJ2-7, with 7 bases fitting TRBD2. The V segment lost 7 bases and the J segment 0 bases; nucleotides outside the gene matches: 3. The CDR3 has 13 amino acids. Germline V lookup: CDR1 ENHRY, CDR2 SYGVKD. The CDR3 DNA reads TGTGCCATCACAGCGGGAACCTCCTACGAGCAGTACTTC. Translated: CAITAGTSYEQYF.

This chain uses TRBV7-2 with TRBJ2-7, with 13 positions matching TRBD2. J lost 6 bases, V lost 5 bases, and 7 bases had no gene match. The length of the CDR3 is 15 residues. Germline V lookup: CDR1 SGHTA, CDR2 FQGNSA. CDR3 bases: TGTGCCAGCAGCCTAGGACTAGCGGGAGTGGGCGAGCAGTACTTC. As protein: CASSLGLAGVGEQYF.

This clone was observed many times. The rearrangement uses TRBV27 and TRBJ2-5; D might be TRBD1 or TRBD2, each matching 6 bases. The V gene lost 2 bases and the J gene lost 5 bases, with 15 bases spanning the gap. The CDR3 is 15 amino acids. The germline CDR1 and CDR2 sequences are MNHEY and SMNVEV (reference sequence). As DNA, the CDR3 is TGTGCCAGCAGTTTAAGGGGGACCCGGGAGGAGACCCAGTACTTC. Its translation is CASSLRGTREETQYF.

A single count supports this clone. The DNA for the CDR3 is TGTGCCAGCAGCTTCGACAGGGTAGAGACCCAGTACTTC. Translating it yields CASSFDRVETQYF. The chain joins TRBV7-8 to TRBJ2-5, with 7 bases fitting TRBD1. V shed 3 bases and J 4 bases; nucleotides not matched to a gene: 2. The length of the CDR3 is 13 residues. Germline values: CDR1 SGHVS, CDR2 FQNEAQ.